Listed here are 18 T cell receptor beta chains from one sample, sequenced in a study of blood T cell repertoires in COVID-19. Libraries were prepared by immunoSEQ multiplex PCR; TCRdb keeps only in-frame clonotypes and omits some of them. The table shows roughly 48,000 clones, with approximately 91% occurring only once. The sequenced sample consisted of peripheral blood. These receptors came from a human donor in a cohort sampled during active COVID-19.

V and J are TRBV9 and TRBJ2-7; D call uncertain. Germline V gives CDR1 SGDLS, CDR2 YYNGEE. The CDR3 is made up of 12 amino acids. V lost 5 bases and J 3 bases, leaving 9 bases between the germline ends. CDR3 sequence: CASSSGFYEQYF. As DNA, the CDR3 is TGTGCCAGCAGTTCAGGATTCTACGAGCAGTACTTC.

The chain uses TRBV19 and TRBJ2-2; 8 nucleotides align to TRBD2. With V trimmed by 6 bases and J by 4 bases, 4 bases remained unmatched. CDR1 and CDR2 from the germline V gene are LNHDA and SQIVND (reference sequence). This CDR3 region has 14 residues. CDR3 DNA: TGTGCCAGTAGGGAGCGGGGGCGCACCGGGGAGCTGTTTTTT. Translation gives CASRERGRTGELFF. Looking up the rest from reference TRBV19 and TRBJ2-2 gives the full variable domain: DGGITQSPKYLFRKEGQNVTLSCEQNLNHDAMYWYRQDPGQGLRLIYYSQIVNDFQKGDIAEGYSVSREKKESFPLTVTSAQKNPTAFYLCASRERGRTGELFFGEGSRLTVL.

The chain couples TRBV11-1 to TRBJ2-1, with a possible D match to TRBD2 (7 bases). CDR1 is SGHAT, CDR2 FQDESV, per germline (reference sequence). Deletions cut 5 bases from V and 4 bases from J, with 15 bases between. This CDR3 comprises 15 residues. The CDR3 region has the DNA TGTGCCAGCAGCAAACAGGGAGGGGGATACAATGAGCAGTTCTTC. Its translation: CASSKQGGGYNEQFF.

The chain couples TRBV27 to TRBJ2-7, with 7 positions matching TRBD1. Trimming at V came to 2 bases and at J to 6 bases, leaving 4 bases not matched to a gene. This CDR3 is built from 13 residues. In germline, CDR1 is MNHEY, CDR2 SMNVEV (reference sequence). The CDR3 region is CASSLKGAGEQYF. The DNA for the CDR3 is TGTGCCAGCAGTTTAAAGGGGGCTGGCGAGCAGTACTTC.

This sequence joins TRBV18 and TRBJ2-5; D perhaps matches TRBD1 (6 bases). The CDR3 covers 15 residues. V lost 0 bases and J lost 5, with 13 bases in between. The germline V gene has CDR1 KGHSH and CDR2 LQKENI. The CDR3 DNA reads TGTGCCAGCTCACCACCCTTCGCAGGGGAGGAGACCCAGTACTTC. This gives the protein CASSPPFAGEETQYF.

The chain joins TRBV5-1 to TRBJ2-7; possible D gene TRBD1, 6 bases. Looked up from germline, CDR1 is SGHRS and CDR2 is YFSETQ. This CDR3 spans 13 amino acids. V lost 2 bases, J lost 3 bases, and 9 bases lay in between. The CDR3 protein is CASSFQGSYEQYF. The CDR3, as DNA: TGCGCCAGCAGCTTTCAGGGGAGCTACGAGCAGTACTTC. Full variable domain (missing parts from reference TRBV5-1 and TRBJ2-7): KAGVTQTPRYLIKTRGQQVTLSCSPISGHRSVSWYQQTPGQGLQFLFEYFSETQRNKGNFPGRFSGRQFSNSRSEMNVSTLELGDSALYLCASSFQGSYEQYFGPGTRLTVT.

This clone was recorded once. V gene TRBV5-6 combines with J gene TRBJ1-1; D is perhaps TRBD1 (5 bases). Trimming stripped 4 bases from V and 2 bases from J, with 12 bases between. The CDR3 length is 14 residues. CDR1 and CDR2 (germline): SGHDT, YYEEEE. In DNA form, the CDR3 reads TGTGCCAGCAGCCCTGGACACGTTAACACTGAAGCTTTCTTT. Its translation: CASSPGHVNTEAFF.

This rearrangement joins TRBV19 to TRBJ2-3, with D tentatively TRBD2 (6 bases). The V end lost 3 bases, the J end lost 1 base, and 20 bases lay between the germline ends. CDR1 and CDR2 from the germline V gene are LNHDA and SQIVND (reference sequence). The CDR3 runs to 18 residues. The CDR3 is CASSIGNARLDRTDTQYF. For the CDR3, the DNA is TGTGCCAGTAGTATTGGTAACGCGAGACTAGACCGCACAGATACGCAGTATTTT.

The rearrangement links TRBV27 to TRBJ2-2; a weak D match, TRBD2 (6 bases). The V end was cut by 7 bases, the J end by 2 bases, with 11 bases between. Looked up from germline, CDR1 is MNHEY and CDR2 is SMNVEV (reference sequence). This CDR3 is 14 amino acids long. The CDR3 nucleotides read TGTGCCAGCAATGAAGCGGGTAACACCGGGGAGCTGTTTTTT. Its protein product is CASNEAGNTGELFF.

The CDR3 sequence is CASSDSGGAETEAFF. The CDR3 DNA reads TGTGCCAGCAGTGACTCAGGGGGCGCGGAGACTGAAGCTTTCTTT. The V and J genes are TRBV6-4 and TRBJ1-1; 7 bases align to TRBD1. V lost 0 bases, J lost 5 bases, and 6 bases stayed unmatched. The germline gives CDR1 MRHNA, CDR2 SNTAGT. The CDR3 has 15 residues.

CDR3 protein: CASSEAFVRTTNYGYTF. The CDR3, as DNA: TGTGCCAGCAGTGAAGCATTCGTACGGACAACTAACTATGGCTACACCTTC. The J gene is TRBJ1-2, the V gene TRBV2; tentative D call: TRBD1 (5 bases). This CDR3 is 17 amino acids long. CDR1 and CDR2 (germline): SNHLY, FYNNEI. Between the trimmed V and J ends, which lost 0 bases and 0 bases, there was a span of 14 bases.

The J gene is TRBJ2-5, the V gene TRBV19; D is undetermined. Trimming took off 6 bases at V and 1 base at J, with 12 bases between the two ends. The CDR3 has 14 amino acids. CDR1 is LNHDA, CDR2 SQIVND, per germline (reference sequence). CDR3 loop: CASSSAEAQETQYF. The CDR3 nucleotides are TGTGCCAGTAGCTCCGCAGAGGCCCAAGAGACCCAGTACTTC.

The gene calls are TRBV5-4 and TRBJ2-1; the D gene is possibly TRBD1 (6 bases). This CDR3 is built from 16 residues. The V end lost 0 bases, the J end lost 6 bases, and 16 bases lay between the germline ends. The V gene's germline CDR1 is SGHNT and CDR2 YYREEE (reference sequence). The CDR3 protein is CASSLGSGQYINEQFF. The DNA of the CDR3 is TGTGCCAGCAGCTTGGGGTCTGGACAGTATATCAATGAGCAGTTCTTC.

The chain couples TRBV19 to TRBJ1-5; 7 bases line up with TRBD1. Per the germline V gene, CDR1 is LNHDA and CDR2 is SQIVND (reference sequence). The CDR3 consists of 13 residues. V shed 5 bases and J 5 bases; nucleotides not matched to a gene: 3. CDR3 sequence reads: CASSGQGDQPQHF. For the CDR3, the DNA is TGTGCCAGTAGTGGCCAGGGGGATCAGCCCCAGCATTTT.

The rearrangement links TRBV6-5 to TRBJ1-1; possibly TRBD1 for D (5 bases). The CDR3 extends over 14 amino acids. Germline CDR1 MNHEY, CDR2 SVGAGI. V lost 2 bases, J lost 6 bases, and 13 bases lay in between. The chain's CDR3 is CASSYQRGVAEAFF. CDR3 coding DNA: TGTGCCAGCAGTTACCAACGGGGGGTGGCTGAAGCTTTCTTT.

The chain uses TRBV30 and TRBJ1-1; D is ambiguous. Germline V gene sequence: CDR1 GTSNPN, CDR2 SVGIG (reference sequence). The CDR3 has 14 amino acids. Deletions cut 8 bases from V and 3 bases from J, with 19 bases between. The DNA of the CDR3 is TGTGCCGGGGTCTTGGGAGTTTTGGACACTGAAGCTTTCTTT. It specifies CAGVLGVLDTEAFF. The full variable domain, rest sourced from reference TRBV30 and TRBJ1-1, is SQTIHQWPATLVQPVGSPLSLECTVEGTSNPNLYWYRQAAGRGLQLLFYSVGIGQISSEVPQNLSASRPQDRQFILSSKKLLLSDSGFYLCAGVLGVLDTEAFFGQGTRLTVV.

The genes are TRBV6-5 and TRBJ2-7, with 7 bases that match TRBD1. The germline CDR1 and CDR2 sequences are MNHEY and SVGAGI. V shed 10 bases, J shed 5 bases, and the junction held 11 bases outside the gene matches. There are 13 residues in the CDR3. CDR3 region: CATKGAGLNEQYF. The CDR3, as DNA: TGTGCCACCAAGGGGGCAGGGCTGAACGAGCAGTACTTC.

This clone has more than one count but fewer than ten. Within the sample, other DNA sequences also encode this same CDR3. The chain has TRBV6-5 and TRBJ1-3; D is uncertain. The CDR3 runs to 16 residues. From germline, CDR1 is MNHEY and CDR2 SVGAGI. V lost 0 bases, J lost 0 bases, and 9 bases lay in between. The CDR3 bases are TGTGCCAGCAGTTACTCGAACAGTCACTCTGGAAACACCATATATTTT. Residues: CASSYSNSHSGNTIYF.